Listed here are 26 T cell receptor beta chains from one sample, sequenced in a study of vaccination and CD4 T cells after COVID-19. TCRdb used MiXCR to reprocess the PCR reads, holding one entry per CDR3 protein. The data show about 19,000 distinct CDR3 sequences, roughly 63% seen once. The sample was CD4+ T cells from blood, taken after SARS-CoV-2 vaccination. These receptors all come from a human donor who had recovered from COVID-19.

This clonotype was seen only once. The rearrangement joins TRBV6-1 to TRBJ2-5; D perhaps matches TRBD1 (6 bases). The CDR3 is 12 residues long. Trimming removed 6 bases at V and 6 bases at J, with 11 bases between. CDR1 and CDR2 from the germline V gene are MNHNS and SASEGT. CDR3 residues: CASRNRDKTQYF. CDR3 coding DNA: TGTGCCAGCAGGAACCGGGACAAGACCCAGTACTTC.

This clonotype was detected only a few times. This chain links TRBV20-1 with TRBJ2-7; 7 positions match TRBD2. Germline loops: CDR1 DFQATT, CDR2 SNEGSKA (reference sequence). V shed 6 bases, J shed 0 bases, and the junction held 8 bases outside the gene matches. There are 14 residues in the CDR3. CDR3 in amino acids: CSAPAGLVSYEQYF. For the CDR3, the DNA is TGCAGTGCACCAGCCGGACTAGTCTCCTACGAGCAGTACTTC.

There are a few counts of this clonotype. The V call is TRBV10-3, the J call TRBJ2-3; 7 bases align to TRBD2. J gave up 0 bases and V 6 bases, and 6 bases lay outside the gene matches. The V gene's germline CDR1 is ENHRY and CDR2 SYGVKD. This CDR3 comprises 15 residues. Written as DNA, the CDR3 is TGTGCCATCAGCAATCCTAGCGGAAGCACAGATACGCAGTATTTT. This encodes CAISNPSGSTDTQYF.

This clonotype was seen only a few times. CDR3 sequence (DNA): TGCGCCAGCAGCCAAGTTTGGACAGCCATCCGGGAGACCCAGTACTTC. As protein: CASSQVWTAIRETQYF. The chain joins TRBV4-1 to TRBJ2-5; D perhaps matches TRBD1 (6 bases). The CDR3 has 16 residues. The V and J ends lost 1 base and 5 bases respectively, with 17 bases between them. Per the germline V gene, CDR1 is MGHRA and CDR2 is YSYEKL.

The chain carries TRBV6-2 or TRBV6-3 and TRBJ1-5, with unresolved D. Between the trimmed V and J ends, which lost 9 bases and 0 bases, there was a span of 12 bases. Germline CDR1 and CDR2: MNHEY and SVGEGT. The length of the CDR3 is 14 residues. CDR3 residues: CASYTGFSNQPQHF. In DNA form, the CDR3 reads TGTGCCAGTTATACGGGGTTTAGCAATCAGCCCCAGCATTTT.

The CDR3: CSARDRLTSGRVDTQYF. CDR3 nucleotides: TGCAGTGCTAGAGATCGGTTGACTAGCGGGAGAGTGGATACGCAGTATTTT. The V and J genes are TRBV20-1 and TRBJ2-3; 12 nucleotides agree with TRBD2. Germline CDR1 is DFQATT and CDR2 is SNEGSKA (reference sequence). The junction had 10 bases not matched to a gene; V was cut back by 0 bases and J by 6 bases. The CDR3 runs to 17 residues.

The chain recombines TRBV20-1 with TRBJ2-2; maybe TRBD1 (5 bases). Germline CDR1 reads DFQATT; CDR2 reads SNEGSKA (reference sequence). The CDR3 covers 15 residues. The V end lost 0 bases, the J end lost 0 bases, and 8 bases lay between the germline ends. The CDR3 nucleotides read TGCAGTGCTAGAGATCCAGGGACGAACACCGGGGAGCTGTTTTTT. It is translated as CSARDPGTNTGELFF.

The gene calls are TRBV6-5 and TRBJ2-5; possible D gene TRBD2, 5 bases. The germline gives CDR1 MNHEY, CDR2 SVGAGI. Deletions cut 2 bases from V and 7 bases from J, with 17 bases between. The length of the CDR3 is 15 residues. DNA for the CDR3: TGTGCCAGCAGTTACGGAGTGGCTAGCAGCGTGACCCAGTACTTC. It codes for CASSYGVASSVTQYF.

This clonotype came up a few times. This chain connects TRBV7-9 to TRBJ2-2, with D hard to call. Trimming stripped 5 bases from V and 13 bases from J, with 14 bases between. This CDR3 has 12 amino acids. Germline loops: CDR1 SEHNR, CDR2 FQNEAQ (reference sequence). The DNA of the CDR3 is TGTGCCAGCAGCCAGCGTGAAACACGGCTGTTTTTT. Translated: CASSQRETRLFF.

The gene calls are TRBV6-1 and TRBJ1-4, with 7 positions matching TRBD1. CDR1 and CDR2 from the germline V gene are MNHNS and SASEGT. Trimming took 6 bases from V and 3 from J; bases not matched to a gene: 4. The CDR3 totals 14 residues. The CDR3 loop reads CASRAGTANEKLFF. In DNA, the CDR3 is TGTGCCAGCAGAGCAGGGACAGCTAATGAAAAACTGTTTTTT.

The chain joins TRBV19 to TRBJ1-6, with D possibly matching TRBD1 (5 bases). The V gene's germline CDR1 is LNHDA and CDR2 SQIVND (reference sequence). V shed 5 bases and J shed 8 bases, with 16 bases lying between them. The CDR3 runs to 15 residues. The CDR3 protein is CASSVSGTDDSPLHF. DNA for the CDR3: TGTGCCAGTAGTGTGAGCGGGACGGACGATTCACCCCTCCACTTT.

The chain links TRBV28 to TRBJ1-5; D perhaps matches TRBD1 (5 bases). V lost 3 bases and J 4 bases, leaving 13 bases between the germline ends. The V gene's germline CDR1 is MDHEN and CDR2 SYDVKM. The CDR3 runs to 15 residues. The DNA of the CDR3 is TGTGCCAGCAGTTTCTCGGACACTCGTAATCAGCCCCAGCATTTT. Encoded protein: CASSFSDTRNQPQHF. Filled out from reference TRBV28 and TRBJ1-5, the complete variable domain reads DVKVTQSSRYLVKRTGEKVFLECVQDMDHENMFWYRQDPGLGLRLIYFSYDVKMKEKGDIPEGYSVSREKKERFSLILESASTNQTSMYLCASSFSDTRNQPQHFGDGTRLSIL.

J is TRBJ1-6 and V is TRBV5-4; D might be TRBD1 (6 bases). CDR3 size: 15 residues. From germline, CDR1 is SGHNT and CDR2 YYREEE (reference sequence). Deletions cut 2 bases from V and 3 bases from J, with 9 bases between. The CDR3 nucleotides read TGTGCCAGCAGCTTACAGGGAATCTATAATTCACCCCTCCACTTT. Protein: CASSLQGIYNSPLHF.

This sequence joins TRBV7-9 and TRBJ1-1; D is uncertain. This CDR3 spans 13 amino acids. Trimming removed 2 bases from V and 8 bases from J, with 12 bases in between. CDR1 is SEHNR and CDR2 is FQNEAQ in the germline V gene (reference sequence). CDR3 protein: CASSLFDGSEAFF. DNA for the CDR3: TGTGCCAGCAGCTTATTTGACGGGTCCGAAGCTTTCTTT. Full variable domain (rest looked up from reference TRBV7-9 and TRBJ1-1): DTGVSQNPRHKITKRGQNVTFRCDPISEHNRLYWYRQTLGQGPEFLTYFQNEAQLEKSRLLSDRFSAERPKGSFSTLEIQRTEQGDSAMYLCASSLFDGSEAFFGQGTRLTVV.

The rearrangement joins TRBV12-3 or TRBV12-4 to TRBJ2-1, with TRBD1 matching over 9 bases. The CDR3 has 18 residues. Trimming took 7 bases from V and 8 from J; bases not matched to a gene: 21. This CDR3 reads CASTPSRDRVRGRDEQFF. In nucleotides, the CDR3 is TGTGCCAGCACACCGAGCCGGGACAGGGTTCGCGGCAGGGATGAGCAGTTCTTC.

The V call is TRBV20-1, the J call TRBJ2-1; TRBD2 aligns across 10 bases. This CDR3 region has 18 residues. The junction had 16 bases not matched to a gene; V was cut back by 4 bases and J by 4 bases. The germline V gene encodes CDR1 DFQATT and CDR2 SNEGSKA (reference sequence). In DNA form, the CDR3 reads TGCAGTGCTAACGACATGGGGGCTAGCGGGAGACCATACAATGAGCAGTTCTTC. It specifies CSANDMGASGRPYNEQFF.

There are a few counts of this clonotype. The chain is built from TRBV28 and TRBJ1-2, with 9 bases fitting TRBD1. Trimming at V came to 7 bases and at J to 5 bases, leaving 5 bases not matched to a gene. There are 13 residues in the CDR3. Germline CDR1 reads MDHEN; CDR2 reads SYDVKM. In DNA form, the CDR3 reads TGTGCCAGCAATACAGGGGGCGCGTATGGCTACACCTTC. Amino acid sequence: CASNTGGAYGYTF.

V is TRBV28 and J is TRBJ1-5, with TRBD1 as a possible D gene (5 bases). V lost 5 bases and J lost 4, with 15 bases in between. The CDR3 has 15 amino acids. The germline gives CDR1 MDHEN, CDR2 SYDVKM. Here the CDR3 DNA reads TGTGCCAGCAGTACACCCCTGGGGGGAAATCAGCCCCAGCATTTT. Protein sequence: CASSTPLGGNQPQHF.

As DNA, the CDR3 is TGCGCCAGCAGCCAAGGTCCGCAGGGGCAAGAGACCCAGTACTTC. This translates into CASSQGPQGQETQYF. The V call is TRBV4-1, the J call TRBJ2-5; tentatively, D is TRBD1 (6 bases). Per the germline V gene, CDR1 is MGHRA and CDR2 is YSYEKL. CDR3 length: 15 residues. The ends were cut back, 1 base at V and 2 bases at J, with 11 bases in the middle.

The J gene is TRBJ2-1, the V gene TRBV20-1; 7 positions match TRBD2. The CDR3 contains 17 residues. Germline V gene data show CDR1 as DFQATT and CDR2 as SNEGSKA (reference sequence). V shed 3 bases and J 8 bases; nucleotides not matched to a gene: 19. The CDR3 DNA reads TGCAGTGCTAGCCCCTTAAGGCGCGCGGGAGTTCTTGATGAGCAGTTCTTC. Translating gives CSASPLRRAGVLDEQFF.

The CDR3 DNA reads as TGTGCCAGCAGCAAAGGCGGTGTGCCACCGGATCGGAATTGCAATCAGCCCCAGCATTTT. The encoded protein is CASSKGGVPPDRNCNQPQHF. J is TRBJ1-5 and V is TRBV21-1. TRBV21-1 is a pseudogene locus. CDR3 length: 20 residues.

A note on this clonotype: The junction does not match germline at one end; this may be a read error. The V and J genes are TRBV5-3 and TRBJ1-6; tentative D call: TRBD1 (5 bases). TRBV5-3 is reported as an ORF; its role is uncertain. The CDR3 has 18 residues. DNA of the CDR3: TGTGCCAGCAGCTCCTTCCCGGGGGGAGGTGCCAGTAATTCACCCCTCCACTTT. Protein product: CASSSFPGGGASNSPLHF.

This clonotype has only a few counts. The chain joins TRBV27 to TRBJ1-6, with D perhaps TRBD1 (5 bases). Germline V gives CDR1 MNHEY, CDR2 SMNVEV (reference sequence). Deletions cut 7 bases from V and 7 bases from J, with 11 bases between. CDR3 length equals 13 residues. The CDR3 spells CASTPGRNSPLHF. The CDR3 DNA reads TGTGCCAGCACCCCGGGACGAAATTCACCCCTCCACTTT.

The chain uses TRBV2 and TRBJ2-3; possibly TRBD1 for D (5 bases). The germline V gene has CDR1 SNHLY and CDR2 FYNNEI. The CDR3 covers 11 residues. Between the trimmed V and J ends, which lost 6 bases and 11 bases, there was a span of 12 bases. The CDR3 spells CASSPPGKQYF. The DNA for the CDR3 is TGTGCCAGCAGCCCACCAGGGAAGCAGTATTTT.

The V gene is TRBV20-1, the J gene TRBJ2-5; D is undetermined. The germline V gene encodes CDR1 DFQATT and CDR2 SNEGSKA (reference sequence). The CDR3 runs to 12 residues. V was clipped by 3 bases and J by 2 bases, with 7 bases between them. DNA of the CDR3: TGCAGTGCTAGTTCTGGACAAGAGACCCAGTACTTC. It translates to CSASSGQETQYF.

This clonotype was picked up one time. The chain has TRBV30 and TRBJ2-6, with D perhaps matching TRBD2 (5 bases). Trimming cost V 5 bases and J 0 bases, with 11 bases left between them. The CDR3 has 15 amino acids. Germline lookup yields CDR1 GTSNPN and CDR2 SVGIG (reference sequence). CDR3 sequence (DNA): TGTGCCTGGGCCTTAGGACTCTCTGGGGCCAACGTCCTGACTTTC. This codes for CAWALGLSGANVLTF.